The TCR beta chain under discussion was sequenced for a study of T cell changes during pregnancy in multiple sclerosis. CDR3 length equals 13 residues. CDR1 MGHDK and CDR2 SYGVNS come from the germline V gene. V lost 4 bases, J lost 4 bases, and 10 bases lay in between. Using immunoSEQ multiplex PCR, the repertoire was profiled, and TCRdb retains in-frame clones only, with some absent. The top ten hold approximately 7.7% of the sample, which has 20,000 to 25,000 clones, less than 90% seen once. The clonotype was recovered from a female donor with multiple sclerosis, enrolled in a pregnancy study. The chain links TRBV25-1 to TRBJ1-1, with D perhaps matching TRBD1 (6 bases). The sample was CD8+ T cells from peripheral blood mononuclear cells, taken after pregnancy. The CDR3 nucleotides are TGTGCCAGCAGTGGTCAGGGGTTCACTGAAGCTTTCTTT. This sequence encodes CASSGQGFTEAFF. Using reference TRBV25-1 and TRBJ1-1 for the parts outside the CDR3, the full variable domain is EADIYQTPRYLVIGTGKKITLECSQTMGHDKMYWYQQDPGMELHLIHYSYGVNSTEKGDLSSESTVSRIRTEHFPLTLESARPSHTSQYLCASSGQGFTEAFFGQGTRLTVV.